A single sample gave rise to the 2 T cell receptor beta chains below, sequenced in a study of radiotherapy plus CTLA-4 blockade in lung cancer (dated by TCRdb to 2017 to 2018). The library came from the immunoSEQ multiplex PCR assay. TCRdb's version of the immuneACCESS table is confined to in-frame rearrangements and falls short of the full clone set. An unresolved V gene accounts for under half of the shortfall where checked; the remainder is of unknown origin. The sample table lists 70,000 to 95,000 clones, about 80% of them with a count of one. Of the sample, about 14% falls within the top ten clones. Sequences were derived from peripheral blood, sampled from a patient treated with radiotherapy plus ipilimumab. Receptor source: a human donor with non-small cell lung cancer that progressed on radiotherapy plus ipilimumab.

The chain joins TRBV19 to TRBJ2-3; no firm D call. CDR3 length: 14 residues. V lost 3 bases and J lost 5, with 12 bases in between. The germline gives CDR1 LNHDA, CDR2 SQIVND (reference sequence). CDR3 residues: CASSMGLTGDTQYF. The CDR3 DNA reads TGTGCCAGTAGTATGGGGTTGACTGGAGATACGCAGTATTTT.

This sequence joins TRBV14 and TRBJ2-3; TRBD2 aligns across 9 bases. This CDR3 contains 16 residues. The germline V gene has CDR1 SGHDN and CDR2 FVKESK. The trim removed 1 base at V and 2 bases at J, leaving 4 bases unmatched. The CDR3 DNA is TGTGCCAGCAGCCAAGCGCCTAGCGGGAACACAGATACGCAGTATTTT. Translating it yields CASSQAPSGNTDTQYF.